This T cell receptor (beta chain) came from a study of PD-1 blockade in classical Hodgkin lymphoma. Study background: Patients were given intravenous nivolumab, 3 mg/kg, every 2 weeks. The study's findings and limits: Newly diagnosed patients were said to have less baseline TCR diversity than healthy donors did. Why the repertoires differ is still unclear, perhaps disease activity or prior therapy.

Here immunoSEQ multiplex PCR was the method, and the copy in TCRdb shows in-frame clones only, minus some. The table lists over 20,000 clones, 85% of them singletons. As for time point: cycle 4 day 1 (C4D1), after five to seven weeks of nivolumab. Every one of the patients relapsed after autologous stem cell transplantation (brentuximab vedotin exposure was variable). With regard to this clone: Its specificity is unknown.

The V gene end was trimmed by 5 bases and the J gene end by 2 bases; junction bases not matched to a gene: 7. The CDR3 loop spans 16 amino acids. Germline V gene sequence: CDR1 SGHNT, CDR2 YYREEE (reference sequence). The sequence came from a human donor with classical Hodgkin lymphoma. The rearrangement uses TRBV5-4 and TRBJ2-6; TRBD2 matches at 7 bases. This specimen consisted of peripheral blood mononuclear cells (PBMCs), obtained before the fourth cycle of nivolumab. Written as DNA, the CDR3 is TGTGCCAGCAGGGGGGGAGGGAGCACTGGGGCCAACGTCCTGACTTTC. Its protein product is CASRGGGSTGANVLTF.